Sequencing of this T cell receptor (beta chain) was carried out in a study of graft-versus-host responses after intestinal transplantation. Study-wide context: Multivisceral, liver-intestinal, or isolated intestinal grafts went to recipients. Following induction with anti-thymocyte globulin, all recipients were given tacrolimus and steroids for approximately three years. Overall study findings and caveats: Patients who carried graft-donor T cell macrochimerism also had high graft-versus-host to host-versus-graft clonal ratios in their allografts.

With respect to this clone: The antigen remains unidentified.

This CDR3 contains 14 residues. Germline CDR1 and CDR2: LNHDA and SQIVND (reference sequence). Trimming pared 7 bases from V and 3 bases from J, leaving 15 bases between. The method was immunoSEQ multiplex PCR; TCRdb's version includes in-frame clones alone and lacks a portion of them. The profile shows 84,000 or so clones, around 90% of them singletons. The clonotype comes from a human donor who was the organ donor for an intestinal transplant. The material was unstimulated CD8+ T cells sorted from spleen or lymph node cells, obtained before transplant. The genes are TRBV19 and TRBJ1-1; weak D call: TRBD1 (5 bases). CDR3 in DNA: TGTGCCAGTACACGGGTGGGGGGAGACACTGAAGCTTTCTTT. Translated: CASTRVGGDTEAFF.